The 14 T cell receptor beta chains given below trace back to one sample, sequenced in a study of Ad26.COV2.S vaccination and SARS-CoV-2 variants. Treatment meaning: some 20 received Ad26.COV2.S at low or high dose, single or two shots; 5 received placebo; per-sample allocation not given. The investigators took samples on day 63 after the first vaccine or placebo injection. Repertoires were generated with immunoSEQ multiplex PCR, while TCRdb's copy carries only in-frame clones and drops some. This table has about 350,000 clones, roughly 89% appearing once. This specimen consisted of peripheral blood, obtained in a trial of Ad26.COV2.S vaccine versus placebo. The receptor set was obtained from a person between 18 and 65 years old who received the Ad26.COV2.S COVID-19 vaccine or a placebo.

V is TRBV5-1 and J is TRBJ2-5; 10 bases are shared with TRBD2. Germline loops: CDR1 SGHRS, CDR2 YFSETQ. The V segment lost 6 bases and the J segment 5 bases; nucleotides outside the gene matches: 4. This CDR3 comprises 13 residues. CDR3 region: CASTLAGVETQYF. CDR3 nucleotide sequence: TGCGCCAGCACCCTAGCGGGAGTGGAGACCCAGTACTTC. The variable domain in full, completed from reference TRBV5-1 and TRBJ2-5, reads KAGVTQTPRYLIKTRGQQVTLSCSPISGHRSVSWYQQTPGQGLQFLFEYFSETQRNKGNFPGRFSGRQFSNSRSEMNVSTLELGDSALYLCASTLAGVETQYFGPGTRLLVL.

The chain employs TRBV7-2 and TRBJ2-7; TRBD1 or TRBD2 may be the D gene (6 bases each). The CDR3 loop spans 13 amino acids. Germline values: CDR1 SGHTA, CDR2 FQGNSA. Trimming took off 2 bases at V and 4 bases at J, with 9 bases between the two ends. In DNA, the CDR3 is TGTGCCAGCAGCTTACCGGGGGCGTACGAGCAGTACTTC. Protein product: CASSLPGAYEQYF.

The rearrangement uses TRBV2 and TRBJ1-4; D is perhaps TRBD1 (5 bases). V lost 3 bases, J lost 6 bases, and 17 bases lay in between. The CDR3 contains 16 residues. CDR1 and CDR2 (germline): SNHLY, FYNNEI. The CDR3, as DNA: TGTGCCAGCAGTGATCCCACCGGGGGGTTGGATGAAAAACTGTTTTTT. Encoded protein: CASSDPTGGLDEKLFF.

This sequence joins TRBV9 and TRBJ2-2; 7 bases are shared with TRBD1. V gave up 3 bases and J gave up 5 bases; unmatched junction bases: 4. The CDR3 covers 14 residues. In germline, CDR1 is SGDLS, CDR2 YYNGEE. CDR3 residues: CASSEGTVTGELFF. DNA of the CDR3: TGTGCCAGCAGCGAGGGGACAGTTACCGGGGAGCTGTTTTTT.

This clone was counted a few times. The CDR3 protein is CASSQEVSRTPPGIQYF. Written as DNA, the CDR3 is TGTGCCAGCAGCCAAGAGGTCAGCCGGACTCCGCCAGGCATTCAGTACTTC. The chain employs TRBV4-2 and TRBJ2-4, with D tentatively TRBD2 (5 bases). The CDR3 totals 17 residues. Germline V CDR1 and CDR2: LGHNA, YNFKEQ. The V gene lost 0 bases and the J gene lost 9 bases, with 21 bases spanning the gap.

The chain links TRBV28 to TRBJ2-5; D is ambiguous. The germline V gene encodes CDR1 MDHEN and CDR2 SYDVKM. The CDR3 has 14 amino acids. V was pared by 3 bases and J by 7 bases, with 15 bases between. In DNA, the CDR3 is TGTGCCAGCAGTTTCGGATCAGCGTTTGGGACCCAGTACTTC. This encodes CASSFGSAFGTQYF.

The rearrangement uses TRBV5-1 and TRBJ2-5, with 13 bases aligning to TRBD2. CDR3 size: 19 residues. Looked up from germline, CDR1 is SGHRS and CDR2 is YFSETQ. The V gene end was trimmed by 4 bases and the J gene end by 1 base; junction bases not matched to a gene: 13. The CDR3 DNA is TGCGCCAGCAGCCTAAGGACTAGCGGGAGAGGGGTACCCCAAGAGACCCAGTACTTC. Protein product: CASSLRTSGRGVPQETQYF.

The V and J genes are TRBV24-1 and TRBJ1-2; D gene ambiguous. This CDR3 region has 18 residues. The V end was cut by 1 base, the J end by 0 bases, with 17 bases between. Germline assignment: CDR1 KGHDR and CDR2 SFDVKD. The CDR3 coding sequence is TGTGCCACCAGTGATTTTGGGGAACACCCAGGATCTAACTATGGCTACACCTTC. Translation gives CATSDFGEHPGSNYGYTF.

This chain uses TRBV7-2 with TRBJ2-7; 8 bases are a match to TRBD2. The trim removed 4 bases at V and 7 bases at J, leaving 12 bases unmatched. CDR1 and CDR2 (germline): SGHTA, FQGNSA. The CDR3 contains 15 residues. CDR3 sequence reads: CASSSLPGGRGEQYF. CDR3 nucleotides: TGTGCCAGCAGCTCCTTGCCGGGGGGGCGCGGGGAGCAGTACTTC.

The V call is TRBV5-1, the J call TRBJ2-5; D may be TRBD1 (5 bases). Deletions cut 3 bases from V and 5 bases from J, with 20 bases between. The CDR3 contains 16 residues. Germline V gene data show CDR1 as SGHRS and CDR2 as YFSETQ. The CDR3 here is CASSSLTRELSETQYF. The DNA for the CDR3 is TGCGCCAGCAGCTCCTTGACCAGGGAATTATCGGAGACCCAGTACTTC.

V usage is TRBV28 and J usage is TRBJ1-5, with D unclear. Germline CDR1 and CDR2: MDHEN and SYDVKM. The CDR3 covers 17 residues. V shed 1 base and J shed 0 bases, with 13 bases lying between them. As DNA, the CDR3 is TGTGCCAGCAGTTTATATCGGATCAGCTATAGCAATCAGCCCCAGCATTTT. Residues: CASSLYRISYSNQPQHF.

The CDR3 DNA follows: TGTGCCAGCAGTTTGGCGGGGCACTACGAGCAGTACTTC. Its protein is CASSLAGHYEQYF. The V and J genes are TRBV6-5 and TRBJ2-7, with D possibly matching TRBD2 (6 bases). Germline V gene sequence: CDR1 MNHEY, CDR2 SVGAGI. The V gene lost 4 bases and the J gene lost 3 bases, with 10 bases spanning the gap. The CDR3 has 13 residues.

V and J are TRBV24-1 and TRBJ1-6; D perhaps matches TRBD1 (5 bases). CDR1 and CDR2 from the germline V gene are KGHDR and SFDVKD. This CDR3 region has 20 residues. The V end lost 4 bases, the J end lost 4 bases, and 25 bases lay between the germline ends. CDR3 coding DNA: TGTGCCACCAGTGACCCCCCAATCGTTGCAGGGCTGTGGTATAATTCACCCCTCCACTTT. Its translation: CATSDPPIVAGLWYNSPLHF.

The count of this clone is one. This chain connects TRBV20-1 to TRBJ2-1; D gene unclear. The ends were cut back, 4 bases at V and 7 bases at J, with 8 bases in the middle. CDR3 size: 11 residues. The germline gives CDR1 DFQATT, CDR2 SNEGSKA (reference sequence). The CDR3 spells CSATSGNEQFF. CDR3 sequence (DNA): TGCAGTGCTACCAGTGGGAATGAGCAGTTCTTC.